These 19 T cell receptor beta chains were all obtained from the same sample, sequenced in a study of response to subunit inactivated influenza vaccine. TCRdb ran MiXCR on the RT-PCR reads and lists one entry per CDR3 protein. The repertoire holds 600,000 to 850,000 distinct CDR3 sequences, with 14% as singletons. Source: PBMCs from blood, taken around two weeks before vaccination. The source of these receptors is a man aged 45 to 65 who received an inactivated influenza vaccine.

The V call is TRBV4-1, the J call TRBJ2-1; 7 bases line up with TRBD1. In germline, CDR1 is MGHRA, CDR2 YSYEKL. The CDR3 has 20 residues. V dropped 2 bases and J dropped 8; count of bases not matched to a gene: 24. CDR3 sequence reads: CASSQPLVGLDRDPFHEQFF. DNA of the CDR3: TGCGCCAGCAGCCAACCCTTGGTGGGCCTAGACAGGGACCCGTTCCATGAGCAGTTCTTC.

This clonotype was observed a few times. This chain links TRBV6-1 with TRBJ2-7; 9 bases are shared with TRBD1. This CDR3 has 16 amino acids. The junction had 9 bases not matched to a gene; V was cut back by 5 bases and J by 1 base. Germline assignment: CDR1 MNHNS and CDR2 SASEGT. The CDR3 here is CASSQRPGTGSYEQYF. The CDR3 DNA follows: TGTGCCAGCAGTCAACGACCCGGGACAGGGTCCTACGAGCAGTACTTC.

This clonotype was counted only a few times. This chain links TRBV7-9 with TRBJ2-1; TRBD1 agrees at 9 bases. CDR1 is SEHNR, CDR2 FQNEAQ, per germline (reference sequence). Germline trimming cut 5 bases from V and 5 bases from J; bases unmatched to any gene: 13. The CDR3 length is 17 residues. The CDR3 reads CASSRGQGTLNNNEQFF. CDR3 in DNA: TGTGCCAGCAGCCGAGGACAGGGGACGTTAAATAACAATGAGCAGTTCTTC.

The sample holds a few counts of this clonotype. The V gene is TRBV27, the J gene TRBJ2-2, with TRBD1 matching 7 bases. This CDR3 region has 15 residues. The germline CDR1 and CDR2 sequences are MNHEY and SMNVEV (reference sequence). J lost 6 bases, V lost 3 bases, and 7 bases had no gene match. CDR3 region: CASSLGTEGSGELFF. In nucleotides, the CDR3 is TGTGCCAGCAGTTTGGGGACAGAGGGCTCCGGGGAGCTGTTTTTT.

The chain uses TRBV24-1 and TRBJ2-1, with a tentative D call TRBD2 (6 bases). CDR3 length: 14 amino acids. Germline V gene data show CDR1 as KGHDR and CDR2 as SFDVKD. V gave up 1 base and J gave up 6 bases, with 9 bases separating them. CDR3 region: CATSDFRTINEQFF. The CDR3 nucleotides are TGTGCCACCAGTGATTTCCGGACTATCAATGAGCAGTTCTTC.

V gene TRBV7-9 combines with J gene TRBJ1-2, with D possibly matching TRBD1 (5 bases). V gave up 2 bases and J gave up 8 bases, with 18 bases separating them. Germline-derived CDR1 and CDR2 are SEHNR and FQNEAQ (reference sequence). This CDR3 is 15 amino acids long. The CDR3 nucleotides read TGTGCCAGCAGCTTACAAGGGACGGAGAAAGGGGGCTACACCTTC. The encoded protein is CASSLQGTEKGGYTF.

This clonotype showed up just a few times. This chain connects TRBV29-1 to TRBJ2-3; 9 bases line up with TRBD1. V gave up 5 bases and J gave up 4 bases; unmatched junction bases: 13. CDR3 size: 16 residues. The germline CDR1 and CDR2 sequences are SQVTM and ANQGSEA. Here the CDR3 reads CSVTGEPGTGSDTQYF. CDR3 nucleotide sequence: TGCAGCGTTACTGGGGAACCCGGGACAGGGTCAGATACGCAGTATTTT.

A few counts support this clonotype. The chain uses TRBV7-2 and TRBJ1-5; D unclear. The CDR3 extends over 16 amino acids. The V gene's germline CDR1 is SGHTA and CDR2 FQGNSA. Trimming cost V 1 base and J 8 bases, with 18 bases left between them. DNA of the CDR3: TGTGCCAGCAGCTTAGGTGGCAAAAACCGACGGGAGCCCCAGCATTTT. This codes for CASSLGGKNRREPQHF.

DNA of the CDR3: TGTGCCAGCAGCCCCCCGACAGGGGGCTACGAGCAGTACTTC. Protein sequence: CASSPPTGGYEQYF. The chain recombines TRBV6-2 or TRBV6-3 with TRBJ2-7; 9 nucleotides align to TRBD1. V lost 6 bases and J lost 3; bases outside the gene matches: 6. Germline CDR1 and CDR2: MNHEY and SVGEGT. CDR3 length: 14 residues.

The V gene is TRBV7-9, the J gene TRBJ2-7; tentative D call: TRBD2 (6 bases). This CDR3 has 12 amino acids. Per germline, CDR1 SEHNR and CDR2 FQNEAQ (reference sequence). Trimming took off 8 bases at V and 3 bases at J, with 11 bases between the two ends. The CDR3: CASLNGGYEQYF. The DNA of the CDR3 is TGTGCCAGCCTCAACGGGGGCTACGAGCAGTACTTC.

This clonotype was detected a few times. The chain carries TRBV27 and TRBJ1-6; D is uncertain. V was shortened by 6 bases and J by 2 bases, with 8 bases between the two germline ends. The germline CDR1 and CDR2 sequences are MNHEY and SMNVEV (reference sequence). This CDR3 is 14 amino acids long. CDR3 in DNA: TGTGCCAGCAGGGACTCAACCTATAATTCACCCCTCCACTTT. It translates to CASRDSTYNSPLHF.

The chain carries TRBV29-1 and TRBJ2-3; tentatively, D is TRBD1 (5 bases). V was trimmed by 2 bases and J by 1 base, leaving 10 bases between them. The CDR3 length is 14 residues. Germline lookup yields CDR1 SQVTM and CDR2 ANQGSEA. CDR3 in amino acids: CSVELGRGTDTQYF. DNA for the CDR3: TGCAGCGTTGAATTGGGGCGCGGCACAGATACGCAGTATTTT.

This clonotype was found a few times. The chain uses TRBV6-2 or TRBV6-3 and TRBJ1-5, with TRBD1 as a possible D gene (6 bases). The germline V gene encodes CDR1 MNHEY and CDR2 SVGEGT. V lost 2 bases, J lost 5 bases, and 16 bases lay in between. The CDR3 extends over 16 amino acids. CDR3 sequence reads: CASSYGGGVLHQPQHF. Here the CDR3 DNA reads TGTGCCAGCAGTTACGGAGGGGGAGTCCTCCATCAGCCCCAGCATTTT.

The table lists this clonotype with many counts. This chain uses TRBV10-3 with TRBJ1-1, with 8 bases fitting TRBD1. J was trimmed by 4 bases and V by 6 bases; bases with no gene match: 4. Germline CDR1 is ENHRY and CDR2 is SYGVKD. The CDR3 is 13 amino acids. CDR3 residues: CAIRATGGTEAFF. The CDR3 bases are TGTGCCATCAGGGCCACAGGGGGCACTGAAGCTTTCTTT.

The genes are TRBV9 and TRBJ2-1; D unclear. With 4 bases removed from V and 6 bases from J, the gap between germline ends came to 11 bases. CDR3 size: 13 residues. Germline V gene data show CDR1 as SGDLS and CDR2 as YYNGEE. DNA for the CDR3: TGTGCCAGCAGCCCTATCCTACCCAATGAGCAGTTCTTC. This codes for CASSPILPNEQFF. The full variable domain, rest sourced from reference TRBV9 and TRBJ2-1, is DSGVTQTPKHLITATGQRVTLRCSPRSGDLSVYWYQQSLDQGLQFLIQYYNGEERAKGNILERFSAQQFPDLHSELNLSSLELGDSALYFCASSPILPNEQFFGPGTRLTVL.

The sample holds many counts of this clonotype. The chain uses TRBV5-1 and TRBJ1-1; D may be TRBD1 (6 bases). The germline V gene has CDR1 SGHRS and CDR2 YFSETQ. Trimming took off 0 bases at V and 1 base at J, with 7 bases between the two ends. The CDR3 covers 14 residues. The CDR3 is CASSLDRANTEAFF. The CDR3 bases are TGCGCCAGCAGCTTGGACAGGGCGAACACTGAAGCTTTCTTT.

The sample holds a few counts of this clonotype. The chain has TRBV9 and TRBJ1-6; TRBD1 aligns across 9 bases. The CDR3 is made up of 15 amino acids. Germline CDR1 is SGDLS and CDR2 is YYNGEE. V trimming: 3 bases; J trimming: 8 bases; junction bases outside the gene matches: 6. DNA for the CDR3: TGTGCCAGCAGCGATGGACAGGGGAGGGATTCACCCCTCCACTTT. Translation: CASSDGQGRDSPLHF.

This chain uses TRBV5-1 with TRBJ2-3; D is uncertain. V was cut by 0 bases and J by 2 bases, with 7 bases left in between. The germline CDR1 and CDR2 sequences are SGHRS and YFSETQ. The CDR3 has 14 amino acids. CDR3 sequence: CASSLVYVTDTQYF. CDR3 DNA sequence: TGCGCCAGCAGCTTGGTTTATGTCACAGATACGCAGTATTTT.

This clonotype was picked up a small number of times. The chain carries TRBV20-1 and TRBJ2-2; 8 bases line up with TRBD2. The CDR3 covers 17 residues. Per germline, CDR1 DFQATT and CDR2 SNEGSKA (reference sequence). V lost 1 base and J lost 2; bases outside the gene matches: 9. This CDR3 reads CSARGVSGNLNTGELFF. DNA for the CDR3: TGCAGTGCTAGAGGGGTTAGCGGGAACCTAAACACCGGGGAGCTGTTTTTT.